Listed below are T cell receptor beta chains from one sample, sequenced in a study of T cell clusters in autoimmune cytopenias. TCRdb re-called the multiplex PCR reads and gives one entry per CDR3 protein, without DNA. The sample table includes more than 5,500 distinct CDR3 sequences. This sample was also put to use in a study of T cell repertoires in aging, cancer and after chemotherapy.

Sequencing was carried out using peripheral blood. All receptors derive from a human donor in good health. CDR3s include the opening cysteine and the closing phenylalanine or tryptophan. The order of the fields is V gene, clone size, J gene, CDR3 protein. Clone size, where shown, is once, few, many, or a class for clones that have expanded.

>TRBV12-3/TRBV12-4|medium-sized|TRBJ1-2
CASSLTGINYGYTF
>TRBV6-2/TRBV6-3|medium-sized|TRBJ2-1
CASTWRGRNEQFF
>TRBV4-2|NA|TRBJ2-7
CASSQLDRGSSPQYF
>TRBV18|NA|TRBJ2-4
CASSPPDVNGALQYF
>TRBV15|medium-sized|TRBJ1-2
CATSRGTTGEMGYTF
>TRBV12-3/TRBV12-4|NA|TRBJ1-4
CASSFGLSEKLFF
>TRBV5-1|NA|TRBJ1-6
CASSSVGGASDSPLHF
>TRBV7-9|NA|TRBJ2-2
CASSPTGGKDAGELFF
>TRBV12-3/TRBV12-4|NA|TRBJ1-3
CASSSRSGGLDTIYF
>TRBV19|medium-sized|TRBJ1-1
CASSIRDRVSHTEAFF
>TRBV18|medium-sized|TRBJ1-2
CASSPPGPTNYGYTF
>TRBV24-1|medium-sized|TRBJ2-3
CATSDYLAGEGDTQYF
>TRBV6-5|medium-sized|TRBJ2-1
CASSYLKYNEQFF
>TRBV6-2/TRBV6-3|NA|TRBJ2-7
CASSYPDHTYEQYF
>TRBV30|medium-sized|TRBJ2-7
CAWSVSGGYEQYF
>TRBV12-3/TRBV12-4|NA|TRBJ1-1
CAISYAGTLNTEAFF
>TRBV19|medium-sized|TRBJ2-7
CASSTSGQGPYEQYF
>TRBV5-4|medium-sized|TRBJ2-3
CASRSAGSTDTQYF
>TRBV12-3/TRBV12-4|NA|TRBJ1-2
CASSFKGRGFNYGYTF
>TRBV5-6|NA|TRBJ1-2
CASSFSGDPMIYGYTF
>TRBV6-2/TRBV6-3|NA|TRBJ1-1
CASSYSKDRMNTEAFF
>TRBV6-1|NA|TRBJ1-2
CASSEARGQDGYTF
>TRBV6-1|medium-sized|TRBJ1-1
CASSVEARTEAFF
>TRBV20-1|NA|TRBJ1-5
CSAREWGPQHF
>TRBV11-1|medium-sized|TRBJ2-7
CASSLELAGAYEQYF
>TRBV4-3|NA|TRBJ1-4
CASSQPGQGSEKLFF
>TRBV13|medium-sized|TRBJ2-3
CASSLNPLTDTQYF
>TRBV6-1|NA|TRBJ2-7
CASTTGDRGYEQYF
>TRBV6-2/TRBV6-3|NA|TRBJ1-5
CASSFGFQGNQPQHF
>TRBV27|NA|TRBJ2-7
CASSLQTGVGYEQYF
>TRBV27|medium-sized|TRBJ1-6
CASSLSEAGGRFGSPLHF
>TRBV5-1|NA|TRBJ1-2
CASSLTSKGGYTF
>TRBV6-2/TRBV6-3|medium-sized|TRBJ2-7
CASSAFGTSGGPYEQYF
>TRBV6-5|medium-sized|TRBJ1-2
CASSYGQGNYGYTF
>TRBV12-3/TRBV12-4|NA|TRBJ2-2
CASSLAVQTRTVGELFF
>TRBV5-4|medium-sized|TRBJ2-1
CASSPGGDLGTYNEQFF
>TRBV29-1|NA|TRBJ2-2
CSVVTGGNTGELFF
>TRBV6-2/TRBV6-3|medium-sized|TRBJ2-7
CASSPRQGRYEQYF
>TRBV5-6|medium-sized|TRBJ1-1
CASSFNWVNTEAFF
>TRBV6-6|medium-sized|TRBJ2-2
CASSQSGRGTGELFF
>TRBV6-2/TRBV6-3|medium-sized|TRBJ1-2
CASSFDTRTVTF
>TRBV6-1|medium-sized|TRBJ2-2
CASSERASMGTGELFF
>TRBV30|medium-sized|TRBJ2-3
CAWNIGGDTQYF
>TRBV29-1|medium-sized|TRBJ1-2
CSVDRFGYGYTF
>TRBV6-6|medium-sized|TRBJ1-3
CASRQGTSGNTIYF
>TRBV6-6|medium-sized|TRBJ1-5
CASSYGLGAPGDQPQHF
>TRBV7-6|NA|TRBJ2-6
CASSLAGRPSGANVLTF
>TRBV18|medium-sized|TRBJ1-2
CASSPLGGAGYTF
>TRBV29-1|large|TRBJ2-3
CSLHDSLGTDTQYF
>TRBV18|NA|TRBJ1-1
CASSPTQVTNTEAFF
>TRBV6-2/TRBV6-3|medium-sized|TRBJ2-1
CASSRTSGGGKFF